This is a list of T cell receptor beta chains from one sample in a study of CD8 T cells in ankylosing spondylitis. MiXCR was run by TCRdb on the 5' RACE reads, yielding one entry per CDR3 protein. This table has roughly 350,000 distinct CDR3 sequences, around 8% appearing once. Material: blood, either unsorted or a sorted T cell fraction (not recorded which). Receptors originate from a male donor with ankylosing spondylitis. CDR3s include the opening cysteine and the closing phenylalanine or tryptophan. Fields, in order: V gene, clone size, J gene, D gene, CDR3 DNA, CDR3 protein. The D gene is left open where the match is weak. The size field is filled for only some rows; it gives once, few, many or a size class.

>TRBV5-6|many|TRBJ2-1|.
TGTGCCAGCAGCCCGCAGATGGACGTCAATGAGCAGTTCTTC
CASSPQMDVNEQFF
>TRBV7-9|once|TRBJ2-7|.
TGTGCCAGCACCGACCGCTACGAGCAGTACTTC
CASTDRYEQYF
>TRBV6-1|.|TRBJ2-5|TRBD2
TGTGCCAGCAGTCGCCCTAGCGGGAGGGCTGAAGAGACCCAGTACTTC
CASSRPSGRAEETQYF
>TRBV6-1|few|TRBJ2-2|TRBD2
TGTGCCAGCAGTGATCTAGCGGGAGGGCCCGTCGCCGGGGAGCTGTTTTTT
CASSDLAGGPVAGELFF
>TRBV10-3|.|TRBJ2-1|TRBD2
TGTGCCATTAAGACTAGCGGGAAGAGTGAGCAGTTCTTC
CAIKTSGKSEQFF
>TRBV11-2|many|TRBJ1-1|TRBD1
TGTGCCAGCAGGCCCTGGGGACAGGGGAACACTGAAGCTTTCTTT
CASRPWGQGNTEAFF
>TRBV12-3/TRBV12-4|few|TRBJ1-5|.
TGTGCCAGCAGTTTAAAGGGACAAAATCAGCCCCAGCATTTT
CASSLKGQNQPQHF
>TRBV5-1|.|TRBJ2-1|TRBD2
TGCGCCAGCAGCTGGACTAGCAACTCCTACAATGAGCAGTTCTTC
CASSWTSNSYNEQFF
>TRBV28|many|TRBJ1-3|.
TGTGCCAGCAGTCCCGGACAGCCGTTCTCTGGAAACACCATATATTTT
CASSPGQPFSGNTIYF
>TRBV18|few|TRBJ2-1|.
TGTGCCAGCTCACCACAACAGGGTAAGAGGAGTGAGCAGTTCTTC
CASSPQQGKRSEQFF
>TRBV5-1|.|TRBJ2-3|.
TGCGCCAGCAGCGGCAGGGTTAGCACAGATACGCAGTATTTT
CASSGRVSTDTQYF
>TRBV19|.|TRBJ2-7|.
TGTGCCAGTAGTGCCGGCCCTCCACACTCCTACGAGCAGTACTTC
CASSAGPPHSYEQYF
>TRBV6-2/TRBV6-3|many|TRBJ2-1|.
TGTGCCAGCAGGGACGCTCACCAAACAATTGAGCAGTTCTTC
CASRDAHQTIEQFF
>TRBV5-1|.|TRBJ1-2|.
TGCGCCAGCAGCTTGGATCTGTCTAACTATGGCTACACCTTC
CASSLDLSNYGYTF
>TRBV28|.|TRBJ2-7|TRBD2
TGTGCCAGCAGCAGACCCCCGGCTAGCGGGGACTACGAGCAGTACTTC
CASSRPPASGDYEQYF
>TRBV5-1|.|TRBJ1-1|.
TGCGCCAGCAGCTTGGCCCCCCAGGGGAGGAACACTGAAGCTTTCTTT
CASSLAPQGRNTEAFF
>TRBV29-1|many|TRBJ2-1|.
TGCAGCGTTGCCAGGGTTAGCTCCTACAATGAGCAGTTCTTC
CSVARVSSYNEQFF
>TRBV29-1|.|TRBJ2-1|TRBD1
TGCAGCGTTGGAGACAGGGGGCAGGGCTACAATGAGCAGTTCTTC
CSVGDRGQGYNEQFF
>TRBV12-3/TRBV12-4|few|TRBJ2-7|.
TGTGCCAGCAGTTTCCTGTCGGGTGAAGAGCAGTACTTC
CASSFLSGEEQYF
>TRBV6-1|few|TRBJ1-5|.
TGTGCCAGCAGCGGACAGATTAGCAATCAGCCCCAGCATTTT
CASSGQISNQPQHF